The entry below gives a single TCR beta chain sequence along with its context. Its antigen is not identified. This entry comes from a study of shared clonotypes between healthy human individuals. The CDR3 length is 15 residues. Germline assignment: CDR1 MDHEN and CDR2 SYDVKM. V lost 2 bases, J lost 10 bases, and 20 bases lay in between. Study-level findings and limits: Few donors limited the genetic and exposure-history diversity represented.

The authors' processing: Owing to the provision of junction-only sequences devoid of quality scores by immunoSEQ, filtering differed. Assay used: immunoSEQ multiplex PCR; TCRdb lists only in-frame clones, some missing. V and J calls plus clone size are reproduced from that table; the DNA served to infer D and trimming. This sample has around 300,000 clones; roughly 84% occur once, and the top ten carry roughly 16%. This receptor was taken from a man aged 18 to 29 in good health. The genes are TRBV28 and TRBJ1-2; D ambiguous. The sequenced sample was memory CD8+ T cells sorted from blood. Subset described: CD45RO+ cells pooled with CCR7-negative TemRA cells. The chain's CDR3 is CASSLVYPTISDYTF. The CDR3 region has the DNA TGTGCCAGCAGTTTAGTTTATCCCACAATATCTGACTACACCTTC.